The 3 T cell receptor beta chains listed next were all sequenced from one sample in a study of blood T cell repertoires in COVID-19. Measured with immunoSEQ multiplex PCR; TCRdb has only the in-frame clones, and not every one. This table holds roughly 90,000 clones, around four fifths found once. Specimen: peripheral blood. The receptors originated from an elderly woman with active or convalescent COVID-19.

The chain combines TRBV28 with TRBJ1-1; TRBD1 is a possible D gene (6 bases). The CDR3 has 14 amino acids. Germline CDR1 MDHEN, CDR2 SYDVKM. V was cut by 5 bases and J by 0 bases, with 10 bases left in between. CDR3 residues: CASSTGHLNTEAFF. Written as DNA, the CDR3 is TGTGCCAGCAGTACGGGACATTTGAACACTGAAGCTTTCTTT.

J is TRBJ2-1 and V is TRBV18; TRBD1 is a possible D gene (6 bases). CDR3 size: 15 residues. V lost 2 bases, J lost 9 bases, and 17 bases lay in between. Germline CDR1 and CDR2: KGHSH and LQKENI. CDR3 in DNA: TGTGCCAGCTCACCATGGGACACGATTCTTGCTGAGCAGTTCTTC. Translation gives CASSPWDTILAEQFF.

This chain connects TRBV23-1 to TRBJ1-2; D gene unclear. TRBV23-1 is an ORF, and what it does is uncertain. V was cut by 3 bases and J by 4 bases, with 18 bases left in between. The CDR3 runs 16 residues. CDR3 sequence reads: CASSHPAVISGYGYTF. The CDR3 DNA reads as TGCGCCAGCAGTCACCCTGCCGTGATTTCGGGCTATGGCTACACCTTC.